This T cell receptor beta chain comes out of a study of blood T cells in healthy people across ages. Findings of the study overall: While age rose, TCR beta diversity per million T cells dropped in a roughly linear way.

Concerning this clonotype: Its target is unknown.

Germline loops: CDR1 SEHNR, CDR2 FQNEAQ (reference sequence). This CDR3 is 15 amino acids long. With 1 base removed from V and 3 bases from J, the gap between germline ends came to 12 bases. The authors extracted at least 6 micrograms of total RNA per sample. With a J-beta primer mix and a sample-barcoded 5' primer, a second PCR ran about 6 to 11 cycles. One entry per CDR3 protein, called by TCRdb with MiXCR from the 5' RACE reads. This table has about 830,000 distinct CDR3 sequences, roughly 60% appearing once. The sequence was collected from a man aged 30 to 39 in good health. Sequencing was done on a sample of blood. The rearrangement links TRBV7-9 to TRBJ1-2; D perhaps matches TRBD1 (5 bases). For the CDR3, the DNA is TGTGCCAGCAGCTTAGTGAGAGGGGTAGACTATGGCTACACCTTC. It yields the protein CASSLVRGVDYGYTF. The whole variable domain, remainder taken from reference TRBV7-9 and TRBJ1-2, is DTGVSQNPRHKITKRGQNVTFRCDPISEHNRLYWYRQTLGQGPEFLTYFQNEAQLEKSRLLSDRFSAERPKGSFSTLEIQRTEQGDSAMYLCASSLVRGVDYGYTFGSGTRLTVV.